Listed here are 21 T cell receptor beta chains from one sample, sequenced in a study of blood T cell repertoires in COVID-19 (dated by TCRdb to the early 2020s). Library creation used the immunoSEQ multiplex PCR assay. TCRdb stores this immuneACCESS table with in-frame sequences only. Part of the clones is absent; in the studies checked, under half of the shortfall reflects unresolved V genes, and no reason is known for the rest. The sample profile shows more than 250,000 clones; approximately 86% of them were found once. Approximately 2% of the sample comes from the top ten. Sequences were obtained from peripheral blood. The receptors originated from a woman aged 25 to 45 who had recovered from COVID-19.

The CDR3 loop is CASKVRQTNNYGYTF. The CDR3 DNA sequence: TGTGCCAGCAAAGTGAGACAAACCAATAACTATGGCTACACCTTC. This rearrangement joins TRBV27 to TRBJ1-2; no reliable D call. The germline V and J ends were trimmed by 7 bases and 1 base, with 16 bases remaining between them. The length of the CDR3 is 15 residues. Per the germline V gene, CDR1 is MNHEY and CDR2 is SMNVEV (reference sequence).

V and J are TRBV19 and TRBJ1-5; D gene unclear. This CDR3 region has 14 residues. Germline loops: CDR1 LNHDA, CDR2 SQIVND (reference sequence). Trimming left V 1 base short and J 3 bases short, with 7 bases between. The CDR3 reads CASSIGSYNQPQHF. The CDR3 DNA reads as TGTGCCAGTAGTATAGGGTCCTACAATCAGCCCCAGCATTTT.

This clone occurred a few times. The V gene is TRBV5-4, the J gene TRBJ1-1; no clear D. The CDR3 spans 13 residues. CDR1 and CDR2 (germline): SGHNT, YYREEE (reference sequence). Trimming cost V 7 bases and J 0 bases, with 10 bases left between them. CDR3 nucleotides: TGTGCCAGCGCCGACACTTTGAACACTGAAGCTTTCTTT. Its translation: CASADTLNTEAFF.

As regards this clone: The same CDR3 is also encoded by other DNA sequences in this sample. The CDR3 loop is CASSVGQGSNQPQHF. The CDR3 DNA follows: TGTGCCAGCAGCGTAGGCCAGGGAAGCAATCAGCCCCAGCATTTT. The chain links TRBV9 to TRBJ1-5, with a weak D call TRBD1 (5 bases). Per the germline V gene, CDR1 is SGDLS and CDR2 is YYNGEE. Deletions cut 0 bases from V and 1 base from J, with 8 bases between. This CDR3 region has 15 residues.

This chain uses TRBV5-6 with TRBJ2-7; TRBD2 matches 7 bases. Looked up from germline, CDR1 is SGHDT and CDR2 is YYEEEE. This CDR3 spans 17 amino acids. J gave up 1 base and V 1 base, and 11 bases lay outside the gene matches. CDR3 in DNA: TGTGCCAGCAGCTTGCTCGGCCTAGCGGATGATTCCTACGAGCAGTACTTC. This gives the protein CASSLLGLADDSYEQYF.

V is TRBV27 and J is TRBJ2-3; D gene unclear. The CDR3 is 16 amino acids. The germline V gene encodes CDR1 MNHEY and CDR2 SMNVEV (reference sequence). Trimming left V 5 bases short and J 3 bases short, with 18 bases between. CDR3 in DNA: TGTGCCAGCAGTCATCATTCTACTCGCGGTACAGATACGCAGTATTTT. It encodes CASSHHSTRGTDTQYF.

The rearrangement joins TRBV7-2 to TRBJ1-4; D may be TRBD1 (5 bases). The V end was cut by 5 bases, the J end by 7 bases, with 11 bases between. CDR3 length: 13 amino acids. Looked up from germline, CDR1 is SGHTA and CDR2 is FQGNSA. In DNA, the CDR3 is TGTGCCAGCAGCATTCGGGGGAGTGAAAAACTGTTTTTT. Amino acids: CASSIRGSEKLFF.

CDR3 DNA: TGTGCCAGCAGCCTGTTCCACGGTGGCACAGATACGCAGTATTTT. Translation gives CASSLFHGGTDTQYF. J is TRBJ2-3 and V is TRBV7-3; no reliable D call. The CDR3 totals 15 residues. Germline V gene sequence: CDR1 SGHTA, CDR2 FQGTGA. The germline V and J ends were trimmed by 5 bases and 1 base, with 13 bases remaining between them. The full variable domain, its missing parts supplied by reference TRBV7-3 and TRBJ2-3, is GAGVSQTPSNKVTEKGKYVELRCDPISGHTALYWYRQSLGQGPEFLIYFQGTGAADDSGLPNDRFFAVRPEGSVSTLKIQRTERGDSAVYLCASSLFHGGTDTQYFGPGTRLTVL.

The rearrangement links TRBV19 to TRBJ1-4, with D uncertain. CDR1 and CDR2 (germline): LNHDA, SQIVND (reference sequence). This CDR3 has 17 residues. The V end lost 0 bases, the J end lost 0 bases, and 11 bases lay between the germline ends. The CDR3 DNA reads as TGTGCCAGTAGTATAGATATAGCAGCTGCAACTAATGAAAAACTGTTTTTT. Protein sequence: CASSIDIAAATNEKLFF.

This sequence joins TRBV11-3 and TRBJ2-1; D unclear. There are 14 residues in the CDR3. The germline V gene encodes CDR1 SGHNT and CDR2 YENEEA. V was shortened by 3 bases and J by 6 bases, with 12 bases between the two germline ends. The CDR3 coding sequence is TGTGCCAGCAGCTTCCCCGCTGGCGGCAATGAGCAGTTCTTC. It specifies CASSFPAGGNEQFF.

The J gene is TRBJ1-2, the V gene TRBV4-1, with a possible D match to TRBD1 (6 bases). This CDR3 has 15 residues. The V end was cut by 4 bases, the J end by 1 base, with 13 bases between. Germline CDR1 and CDR2: MGHRA and YSYEKL. The CDR3 coding sequence is TGCGCCAGCAGCCCTCCCGGACAGTTTAACTATGGCTACACCTTC. Translated: CASSPPGQFNYGYTF.

The chain employs TRBV5-8 and TRBJ1-4; D is unclear. This CDR3 contains 14 residues. Germline V CDR1 and CDR2: SGHTS, YDEGEE. The V end was cut by 5 bases, the J end by 10 bases, with 18 bases between. This chain's CDR3 is CASRAEASTGKLFF. DNA for the CDR3: TGTGCCAGCAGGGCGGAGGCCTCAACGGGAAAACTGTTTTTT.

This chain uses TRBV9 with TRBJ1-6, with no clear D. This CDR3 is 15 amino acids long. Germline CDR1 reads SGDLS; CDR2 reads YYNGEE. V was trimmed by 2 bases and J by 0 bases, leaving 6 bases between them. In DNA form, the CDR3 reads TGTGCCAGCAGCGTGGGGAGCTCCTATAATTCACCCCTCCACTTT. Amino acid sequence: CASSVGSSYNSPLHF.

The table lists this clone with a count of one. The rearrangement joins TRBV5-6 to TRBJ2-5; 9 bases fit TRBD1. Germline CDR1 and CDR2: SGHDT and YYEEEE. The CDR3 consists of 16 residues. Losses at the gene ends were 3 bases for V and 9 bases for J; bases not matched to a gene: 15. The CDR3 protein is CASSSTPIDRGEAQYF. The CDR3 DNA follows: TGTGCCAGCAGCTCAACCCCTATTGACAGGGGGGAGGCCCAGTACTTC.

V is TRBV18 and J is TRBJ1-3; D gene ambiguous. Trimming took off 4 bases at V and 0 bases at J, with 10 bases between the two ends. Germline V gene lookup returns CDR1 KGHSH and CDR2 LQKENI. CDR3 size: 15 residues. This CDR3 is CASSLEVSSGNTIYF. The DNA of the CDR3 is TGTGCCAGCTCACTCGAAGTGAGCTCTGGAAACACCATATATTTT.

The V and J genes are TRBV6-5 and TRBJ1-1, with D perhaps matching TRBD1 (5 bases). This CDR3 contains 14 residues. The V gene's germline CDR1 is MNHEY and CDR2 SVGAGI. Trimming took 2 bases from V and 5 from J, leaving 12 bases between them. The CDR3 DNA reads as TGTGCCAGCAGTTACCGGCAGGGCGGAACTGAAGCTTTCTTT. This sequence encodes CASSYRQGGTEAFF.

The chain carries TRBV3-1 (or the pseudogene TRBV3-2) and TRBJ1-1, with a tentative D call TRBD1 (6 bases). The V end was cut by 4 bases, the J end by 5 bases, with 17 bases between. Looked up from germline, CDR1 is LGHDT and CDR2 is YNNKEL (reference sequence). The CDR3 length is 15 residues. CDR3 sequence (DNA): TGTGCCAGCAGCCCCAGGACAGACCTAAGGACTGAAGCTTTCTTT. Translated: CASSPRTDLRTEAFF.

The V call is TRBV12-2, the J call TRBJ2-5; the table calls TRBD2, which could not be checked here. TRBV12-2 is deemed a pseudogene. This CDR3 is 11 amino acids long. The CDR3 spells CASRLRETQYF. The CDR3 nucleotides are TGTGCAAGTCGCTTACGAGAGACCCAGTACTTC.

This chain connects TRBV27 to TRBJ1-6; D is unclear. Trimming removed 6 bases at V and 0 bases at J, with 15 bases between. The CDR3 is 17 residues long. CDR1 and CDR2 from the germline V gene are MNHEY and SMNVEV (reference sequence). CDR3 sequence (DNA): TGTGCCAGCAGCCAGTCCCTTTCACCCTCCTATAATTCACCCCTCCACTTT. The encoded protein is CASSQSLSPSYNSPLHF.

This chain joins TRBV6-2 or TRBV6-3 and TRBJ1-1, with D uncertain. V gave up 4 bases and J gave up 4 bases, with 16 bases separating them. The CDR3 extends over 15 amino acids. Germline-derived CDR1 and CDR2 are MNHEY and SVGEGT. The CDR3 loop reads CASSSFSGSGTEAFF. The DNA for the CDR3 is TGTGCCAGCAGTTCCTTTTCAGGAAGTGGCACTGAAGCTTTCTTT.

V is TRBV5-1 and J is TRBJ2-1; the D gene is possibly TRBD2 (6 bases). The CDR3 contains 16 residues. The V gene's germline CDR1 is SGHRS and CDR2 YFSETQ. Trimming shortened V by 4 bases and J by 0 bases, and 14 bases separated the two germline ends. The CDR3 coding sequence is TGCGCCAGCAGCCCCATTCGGGGGATCTCCTACAATGAGCAGTTCTTC. Residues: CASSPIRGISYNEQFF.